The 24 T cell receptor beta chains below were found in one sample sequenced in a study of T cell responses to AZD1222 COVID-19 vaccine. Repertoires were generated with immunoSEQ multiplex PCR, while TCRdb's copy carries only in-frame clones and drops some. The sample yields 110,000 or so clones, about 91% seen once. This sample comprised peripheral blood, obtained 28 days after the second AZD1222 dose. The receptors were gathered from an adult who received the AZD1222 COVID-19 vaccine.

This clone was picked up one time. The CDR3 loop is CASSQVGGTEAFF. CDR3 nucleotides: TGCGCCAGCAGCCAGGTGGGGGGCACTGAAGCTTTCTTT. The chain has TRBV4-3 and TRBJ1-1; TRBD1 might be the D (5 bases). The germline CDR1 and CDR2 sequences are LGHNA and YSLEER. CDR3 length equals 13 residues. The V gene lost 3 bases and the J gene lost 4 bases, with 9 bases spanning the gap.

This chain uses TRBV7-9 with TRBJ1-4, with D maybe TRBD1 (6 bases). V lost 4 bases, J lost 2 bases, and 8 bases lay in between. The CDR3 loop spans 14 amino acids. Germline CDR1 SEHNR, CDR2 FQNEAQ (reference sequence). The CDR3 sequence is CASSSGQTNEKLFF. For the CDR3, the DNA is TGTGCCAGCAGCTCCGGACAGACTAATGAAAAACTGTTTTTT.

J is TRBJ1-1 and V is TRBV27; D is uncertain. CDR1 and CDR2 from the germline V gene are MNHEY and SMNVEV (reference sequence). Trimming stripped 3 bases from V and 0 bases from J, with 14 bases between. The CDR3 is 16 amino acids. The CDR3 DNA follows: TGTGCCAGCAGTTTGGGAGAACCCGGGATGAACACTGAAGCTTTCTTT. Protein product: CASSLGEPGMNTEAFF.

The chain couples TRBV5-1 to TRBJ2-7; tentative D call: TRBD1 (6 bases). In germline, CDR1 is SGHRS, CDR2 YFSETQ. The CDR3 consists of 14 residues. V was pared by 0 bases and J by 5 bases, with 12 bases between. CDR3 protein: CASSLAQGKNEQYF. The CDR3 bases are TGCGCCAGCAGCTTGGCACAGGGAAAAAACGAGCAGTACTTC.

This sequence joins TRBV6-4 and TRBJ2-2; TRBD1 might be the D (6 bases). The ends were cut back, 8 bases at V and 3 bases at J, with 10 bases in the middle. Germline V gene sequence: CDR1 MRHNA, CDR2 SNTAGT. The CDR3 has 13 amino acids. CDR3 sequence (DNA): TGTGCCAGCCAGGCAGGGGACACCGGGGAGCTGTTTTTT. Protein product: CASQAGDTGELFF.

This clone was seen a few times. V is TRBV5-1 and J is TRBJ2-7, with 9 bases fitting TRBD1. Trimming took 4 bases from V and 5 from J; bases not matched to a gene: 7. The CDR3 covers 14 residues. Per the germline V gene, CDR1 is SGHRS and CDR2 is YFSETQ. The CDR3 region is CASSAAGTGNEQYF. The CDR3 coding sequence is TGCGCCAGCAGCGCAGCCGGGACAGGGAACGAGCAGTACTTC.

The CDR3 sequence: CASSYRDTGELFF. In DNA, the CDR3 is TGTGCCAGCAGTTACAGGGATACCGGGGAGCTGTTTTTT. The V call is TRBV6-5, the J call TRBJ2-2; no definite D call. V lost 2 bases, J lost 5 bases, and 6 bases lay in between. Germline V gene sequence: CDR1 MNHEY, CDR2 SVGAGI. The CDR3 covers 13 residues.

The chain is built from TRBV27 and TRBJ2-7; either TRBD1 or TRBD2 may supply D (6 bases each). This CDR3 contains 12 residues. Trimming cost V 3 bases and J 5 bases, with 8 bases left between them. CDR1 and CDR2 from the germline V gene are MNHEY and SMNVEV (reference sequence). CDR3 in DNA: TGTGCCAGCAGTTTGGGGGGCCACGAGCAGTACTTC. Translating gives CASSLGGHEQYF.

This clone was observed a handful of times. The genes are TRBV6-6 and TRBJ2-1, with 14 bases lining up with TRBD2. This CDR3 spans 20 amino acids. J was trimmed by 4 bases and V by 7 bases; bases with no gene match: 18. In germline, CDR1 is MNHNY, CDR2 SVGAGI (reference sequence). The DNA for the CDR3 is TGTGCCAGCACTCGCCGCCCGGGACTAGCGGGGGCCATAGCTTACAATGAGCAGTTCTTC. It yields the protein CASTRRPGLAGAIAYNEQFF.

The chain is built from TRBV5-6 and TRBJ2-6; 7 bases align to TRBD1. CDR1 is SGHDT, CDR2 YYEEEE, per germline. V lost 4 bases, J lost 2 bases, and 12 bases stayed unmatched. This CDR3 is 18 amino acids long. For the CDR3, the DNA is TGTGCCAGCAGCCCAGGACAGGCTCGGACCCCTGGGGCCAACGTCCTGACTTTC. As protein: CASSPGQARTPGANVLTF.

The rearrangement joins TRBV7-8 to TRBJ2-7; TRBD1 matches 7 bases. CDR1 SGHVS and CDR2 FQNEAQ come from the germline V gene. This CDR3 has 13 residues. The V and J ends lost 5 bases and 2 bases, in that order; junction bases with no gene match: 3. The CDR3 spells CASSRQGPYEQYF. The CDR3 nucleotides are TGTGCCAGCAGCCGACAGGGACCCTACGAGCAGTACTTC.

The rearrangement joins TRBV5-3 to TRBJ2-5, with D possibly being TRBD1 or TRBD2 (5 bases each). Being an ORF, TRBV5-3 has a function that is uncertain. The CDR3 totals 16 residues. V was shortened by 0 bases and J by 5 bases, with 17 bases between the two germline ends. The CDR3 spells CARSLGGSAGIETQYF. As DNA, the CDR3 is TGTGCCAGAAGCTTGGGGGGGTCGGCCGGAATTGAGACCCAGTACTTC.

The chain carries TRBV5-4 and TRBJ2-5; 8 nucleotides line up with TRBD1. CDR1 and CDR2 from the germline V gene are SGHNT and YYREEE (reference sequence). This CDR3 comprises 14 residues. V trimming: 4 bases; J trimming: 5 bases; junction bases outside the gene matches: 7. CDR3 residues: CASSQTGVGETQYF. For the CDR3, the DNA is TGTGCCAGCAGCCAGACAGGGGTGGGGGAGACCCAGTACTTC.

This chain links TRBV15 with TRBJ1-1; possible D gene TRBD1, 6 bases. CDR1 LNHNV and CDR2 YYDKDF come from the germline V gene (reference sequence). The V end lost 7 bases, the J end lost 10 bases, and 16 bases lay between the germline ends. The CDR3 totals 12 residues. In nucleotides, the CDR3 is TGTGCCACCAAAGACCCGGGGGCGCGAGCTTTCTTT. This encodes CATKDPGARAFF.

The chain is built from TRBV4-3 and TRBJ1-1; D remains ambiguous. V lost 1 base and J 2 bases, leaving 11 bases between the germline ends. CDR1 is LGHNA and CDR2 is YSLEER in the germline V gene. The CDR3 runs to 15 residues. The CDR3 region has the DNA TGCGCCAGCAGCCAAGGGGTGAGCTCTAACACTGAAGCTTTCTTT. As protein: CASSQGVSSNTEAFF.

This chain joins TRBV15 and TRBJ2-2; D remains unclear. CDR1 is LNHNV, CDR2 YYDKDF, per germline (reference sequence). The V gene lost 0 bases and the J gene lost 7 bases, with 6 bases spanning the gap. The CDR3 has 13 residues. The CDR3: CATSRDHRGELFF. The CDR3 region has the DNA TGTGCCACCAGCAGAGATCACCGCGGGGAGCTGTTTTTT.

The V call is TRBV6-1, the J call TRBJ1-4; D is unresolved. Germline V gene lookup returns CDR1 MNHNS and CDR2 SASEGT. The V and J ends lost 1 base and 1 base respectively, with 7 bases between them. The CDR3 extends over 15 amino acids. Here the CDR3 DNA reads TGTGCCAGCAGTGAAGGATTAAGAACTAATGAAAAACTGTTTTTT. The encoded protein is CASSEGLRTNEKLFF.

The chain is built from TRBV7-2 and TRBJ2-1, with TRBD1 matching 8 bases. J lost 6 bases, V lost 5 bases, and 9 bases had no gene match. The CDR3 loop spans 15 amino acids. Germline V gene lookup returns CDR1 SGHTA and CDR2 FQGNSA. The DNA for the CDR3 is TGTGCCAGCAGCGATACGGACAGGGTAGTCAATGAGCAGTTCTTC. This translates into CASSDTDRVVNEQFF.

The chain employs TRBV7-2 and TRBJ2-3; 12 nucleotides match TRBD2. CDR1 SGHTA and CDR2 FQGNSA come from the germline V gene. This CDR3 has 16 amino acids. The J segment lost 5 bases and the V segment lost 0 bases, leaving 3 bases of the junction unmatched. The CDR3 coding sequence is TGTGCCAGCAGCTTAGCCACTAGCGGGGGGCAAGATACGCAGTATTTT. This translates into CASSLATSGGQDTQYF.

CDR3 protein: CASSFGTYGYTF. CDR3 in DNA: TGTGCCAGCAGCTTCGGGACCTATGGCTACACCTTC. The chain carries TRBV7-9 and TRBJ1-2; D possibly corresponds to TRBD1 (5 bases). The CDR3 is 12 residues long. The V gene lost 3 bases and the J gene lost 4 bases, with 6 bases spanning the gap. Germline assignment: CDR1 SEHNR and CDR2 FQNEAQ (reference sequence).

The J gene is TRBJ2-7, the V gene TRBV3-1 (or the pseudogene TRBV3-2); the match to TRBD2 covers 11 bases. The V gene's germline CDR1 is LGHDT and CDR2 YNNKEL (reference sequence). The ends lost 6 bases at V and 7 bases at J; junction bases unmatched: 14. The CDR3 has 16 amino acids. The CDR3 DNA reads TGTGCCAGCAGTCGAATATATAGCGGGGGGGCGAGAGAGCAGTACTTC. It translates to CASSRIYSGGAREQYF.

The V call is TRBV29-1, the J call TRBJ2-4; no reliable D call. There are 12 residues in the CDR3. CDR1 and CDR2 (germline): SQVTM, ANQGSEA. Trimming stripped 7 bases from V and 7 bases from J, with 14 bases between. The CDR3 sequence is CSGRNLGNIQYF. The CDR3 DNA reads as TGCAGCGGACGGAACTTGGGGAACATTCAGTACTTC.

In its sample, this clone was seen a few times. This chain's CDR3 is CASSSQGANEKLFF. Here the CDR3 DNA reads TGTGCCAGCAGCTCACAGGGTGCTAATGAAAAACTGTTTTTT. The chain uses TRBV7-2 and TRBJ1-4; D may be TRBD1 (6 bases). Germline CDR1 reads SGHTA; CDR2 reads FQGNSA. The germline V and J ends were trimmed by 4 bases and 3 bases, with 9 bases remaining between them. This CDR3 has 14 residues.

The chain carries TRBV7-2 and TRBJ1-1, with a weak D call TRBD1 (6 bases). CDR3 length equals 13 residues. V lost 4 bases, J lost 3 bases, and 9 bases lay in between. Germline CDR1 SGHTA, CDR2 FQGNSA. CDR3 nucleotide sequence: TGTGCCAGCAGCTACCACAGGGACACTGAAGCTTTCTTT. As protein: CASSYHRDTEAFF.